This T cell receptor (beta chain) derives from a study of early T cells in non-severe SARS-CoV-2 infection. Study at large: Bulk RNA from unsorted whole blood was sequenced; chains were unpaired.

The germline V and J ends were trimmed by 0 bases and 0 bases, with 13 bases remaining between them. This CDR3 is built from 17 residues. In germline, CDR1 is SGHAT, CDR2 FQNNGV. Unique molecular identifiers were affixed to single, distinct cDNA molecules. MiXCR, run by TCRdb on the 5' RACE reads, gives a single entry per CDR3 protein. This table holds some 42,000 distinct CDR3 sequences, roughly 6% found once. Study-level results: Matching against VDJdb likely underestimated virus-specific expansions, favoring anti-spike CD8.

This clonotype was observed a few times. Its antigen is unknown. The sequence was collected from an adult who was a healthcare worker with PCR-confirmed SARS-CoV-2 infection or an uninfected control (not recorded which). The J gene is TRBJ2-3, the V gene TRBV11-2, with D possibly being TRBD2 (6 bases). Sequences were derived from whole blood, sampled at baseline. CDR3 residues: CASSLDQEGFSTDTQYF. The CDR3 DNA follows: TGTGCCAGCAGCTTAGATCAGGAGGGTTTTAGCACAGATACGCAGTATTTT.